The 28 T cell receptor beta chains in this list originate from one sample, sequenced in a study of cytomegalovirus exposure and HLA in healthy donors. PCR involved 60 Vbeta and 13 Jbeta primers. Generated by immunoSEQ multiplex PCR, the TCRdb table keeps only in-frame clones and is missing some. The sample lists about 210,000 clones; more than 75% were seen once. Material for sequencing was PBMCs. Every receptor here comes from a male donor in good health and CMV-seropositive.

The genes are TRBV7-2 and TRBJ1-5; TRBD1 matches 8 bases. Germline CDR1 SGHTA, CDR2 FQGNSA. J was trimmed by 9 bases and V by 2 bases; bases with no gene match: 9. The CDR3 has 15 amino acids. The CDR3 here is CASSLLQGVEGPQHF. The CDR3 bases are TGTGCCAGCAGCTTATTACAGGGGGTGGAGGGGCCCCAGCATTTT. Based on the CDR3 plus reference TRBV7-2 and TRBJ1-5, the full variable domain is GAGVSQSPSNKVTEKGKDVELRCDPISGHTALYWYRQSLGQGLEFLIYFQGNSAPDKSGLPSDRFSAERTGGSVSTLTIQRTQQEDSAVYLCASSLLQGVEGPQHFGDGTRLSIL.

This chain connects TRBV6-5 to TRBJ1-2; 8 positions agree with TRBD1. CDR1 is MNHEY and CDR2 is SVGAGI in the germline V gene. This CDR3 has 12 amino acids. V was pared by 8 bases and J by 8 bases, with 7 bases of the junction left unmatched. The CDR3 nucleotides are TGTGCCAGCGGCAACAGGGGGAGCGGCTACACCTTC. Its translation: CASGNRGSGYTF.

This rearrangement joins TRBV7-2 to TRBJ1-1; 9 bases map to TRBD1. The CDR3 is made up of 15 amino acids. The trim removed 1 base at V and 5 bases at J, leaving 5 bases unmatched. Germline assignment: CDR1 SGHTA and CDR2 FQGNSA. Here the CDR3 reads CASSLGGQGQTEAFF. The DNA of the CDR3 is TGTGCCAGCAGCTTAGGCGGACAGGGGCAGACTGAAGCTTTCTTT.

The chain employs TRBV19 and TRBJ2-3; D is perhaps TRBD2 (6 bases). The V end lost 9 bases, the J end lost 0 bases, and 7 bases lay between the germline ends. Looked up from germline, CDR1 is LNHDA and CDR2 is SQIVND (reference sequence). The CDR3 totals 12 residues. CDR3 DNA sequence: TGTGCCAGCGGGAGCAGCACAGATACGCAGTATTTT. Translation gives CASGSSTDTQYF. Variable domain in full (rest from reference TRBV19 and TRBJ2-3): DGGITQSPKYLFRKEGQNVTLSCEQNLNHDAMYWYRQDPGQGLRLIYYSQIVNDFQKGDIAEGYSVSREKKESFPLTVTSAQKNPTAFYLCASGSSTDTQYFGPGTRLTVL.

This clone has more than one count but fewer than ten. The chain uses TRBV5-4 and TRBJ2-3; 10 bases line up with TRBD1. J lost 1 base, V lost 2 bases, and 4 bases had no gene match. There are 16 residues in the CDR3. The V gene's germline CDR1 is SGHNT and CDR2 YYREEE (reference sequence). CDR3: CASSFIGTGGTDTQYF. The CDR3 coding sequence is TGTGCCAGCAGCTTCATAGGGACAGGGGGCACAGATACGCAGTATTTT.

This clone was counted a single time. The rearrangement joins TRBV10-3 to TRBJ2-1, with a possible D match to TRBD1 (6 bases). Trimming pared 0 bases from V and 2 bases from J, leaving 8 bases between. The CDR3 has 15 residues. CDR1 is ENHRY, CDR2 SYGVKD, per germline. The CDR3 DNA reads as TGTGCCATCAGTGAGTCGGGACAAGCCTACAATGAGCAGTTCTTC. It yields the protein CAISESGQAYNEQFF.

The chain combines TRBV28 with TRBJ1-2; the match to TRBD1 covers 7 bases. Losses at the gene ends were 7 bases for V and 4 bases for J; bases not matched to a gene: 9. The V gene's germline CDR1 is MDHEN and CDR2 SYDVKM. CDR3 length: 14 amino acids. The CDR3 DNA reads as TGTGCCAGCAAAGACTACAGGGGAGGCTATGGCTACACCTTC. It encodes CASKDYRGGYGYTF.

The gene calls are TRBV4-1 and TRBJ2-3; D might be TRBD1 (5 bases). The V gene lost 4 bases and the J gene lost 8 bases, with 16 bases spanning the gap. Germline V lookup: CDR1 MGHRA, CDR2 YSYEKL. The CDR3 loop spans 14 amino acids. CDR3 DNA: TGCGCCAGCAGCCTAACGACAGATTCTGGTACGCAGTATTTT. Translating it yields CASSLTTDSGTQYF.

The chain joins TRBV14 to TRBJ2-1, with a tentative D call TRBD2 (6 bases). The length of the CDR3 is 14 residues. The V end was cut by 3 bases, the J end by 4 bases, with 10 bases between. From germline, CDR1 is SGHDN and CDR2 FVKESK. The CDR3 coding sequence is TGTGCCAGCAGCCAGGACGGGGGTTACAATGAGCAGTTCTTC. Its translation is CASSQDGGYNEQFF.

V gene TRBV6-5 combines with J gene TRBJ2-3, with 7 bases aligning to TRBD2. CDR1 is MNHEY and CDR2 is SVGAGI in the germline V gene. CDR3 length: 16 amino acids. The J segment lost 4 bases and the V segment lost 4 bases, leaving 11 bases of the junction unmatched. CDR3 sequence: CASSSPTSRTADTQYF. CDR3 sequence (DNA): TGTGCCAGCAGTTCTCCGACTAGCAGGACTGCAGATACGCAGTATTTT.

This chain uses TRBV5-1 with TRBJ2-1; TRBD2 aligns across 14 bases. V gave up 7 bases and J gave up 9 bases; unmatched junction bases: 12. This CDR3 has 16 residues. Germline V lookup: CDR1 SGHRS, CDR2 YFSETQ. The CDR3 sequence: CASSFPGLAGVGEQFF. In DNA, the CDR3 is TGCGCCAGCTCTTTCCCGGGACTAGCGGGAGTGGGTGAGCAGTTCTTC.

The rearrangement links TRBV5-6 to TRBJ1-5; no firm D call. V lost 2 bases to trimming and J lost 5 bases, with 14 bases between them. The germline V gene has CDR1 SGHDT and CDR2 YYEEEE. The CDR3 has 15 amino acids. This chain's CDR3 is CASSFRQAGDQPQHF. CDR3 nucleotide sequence: TGTGCCAGCAGCTTCAGGCAGGCTGGCGATCAGCCCCAGCATTTT.

A few counts support this clone. The gene calls are TRBV19 and TRBJ1-2; TRBD1 matches 7 bases. CDR3 length: 14 residues. The germline V gene encodes CDR1 LNHDA and CDR2 SQIVND (reference sequence). V was clipped by 9 bases and J by 5 bases; unmatched bases: 12. The CDR3 region has the DNA TGTGCCAGCTTGTTTACAGGGGCCACATATGGCTACACCTTC. Residues: CASLFTGATYGYTF.

The chain employs TRBV5-6 and TRBJ2-7, with 14 positions matching TRBD2. Losses at the gene ends were 4 bases for V and 5 bases for J; bases not matched to a gene: 8. Germline assignment: CDR1 SGHDT and CDR2 YYEEEE. The CDR3 covers 16 residues. CDR3 sequence reads: CASSPGTSGSLDEQYF. CDR3 coding DNA: TGTGCCAGCAGCCCAGGGACTAGCGGGAGTCTCGACGAGCAGTACTTC. The whole variable domain, remainder taken from reference TRBV5-6 and TRBJ2-7, is DAGVTQSPTHLIKTRGQQVTLRCSPKSGHDTVSWYQQALGQGPQFIFQYYEEEERQRGNFPDRFSGHQFPNYSSELNVNALLLGDSALYLCASSPGTSGSLDEQYFGPGTRLTVT.

The chain employs TRBV28 and TRBJ2-1, with TRBD1 as a possible D gene (5 bases). CDR1 is MDHEN and CDR2 is SYDVKM in the germline V gene. This CDR3 comprises 14 residues. Trimming pared 1 base from V and 9 bases from J, leaving 13 bases between. In DNA, the CDR3 is TGTGCCAGCAGTTTATCAGGGATCAGAGGTGAGCAGTTCTTC. The encoded protein is CASSLSGIRGEQFF.

In DNA form, the CDR3 reads TGTGCCAGCAGTCGAGACTCTTACGATACGCAGTATTTT. This encodes CASSRDSYDTQYF. The chain carries TRBV6-5 and TRBJ2-3, with unresolved D. The V end was cut by 5 bases, the J end by 6 bases, with 12 bases between. The CDR3 is 13 residues long. CDR1 MNHEY and CDR2 SVGAGI come from the germline V gene.

This chain links TRBV4-1 with TRBJ1-1, with 9 bases aligning to TRBD1. V was pared by 4 bases and J by 5 bases, with 5 bases of the junction left unmatched. Germline assignment: CDR1 MGHRA and CDR2 YSYEKL. CDR3 length: 14 amino acids. The CDR3 DNA is TGCGCCAGCAGCCCGATGGGACAGGGAACTGAAGCTTTCTTT. Protein: CASSPMGQGTEAFF.

This chain links TRBV7-2 with TRBJ2-7; D is unresolved. Germline assignment: CDR1 SGHTA and CDR2 FQGNSA. CDR3 length: 15 residues. Trimming left V 5 bases short and J 1 base short, with 15 bases between. CDR3 sequence reads: CASSSAALESYEQYF. Written as DNA, the CDR3 is TGTGCCAGCAGCAGCGCCGCCCTAGAGTCCTACGAGCAGTACTTC.

The chain employs TRBV4-1 and TRBJ1-5, with D perhaps TRBD1 (5 bases). The CDR3 consists of 15 residues. Trimming took off 3 bases at V and 5 bases at J, with 14 bases between the two ends. Looked up from germline, CDR1 is MGHRA and CDR2 is YSYEKL. The CDR3 nucleotides are TGCGCCAGCAGCCATGAAGACAGCCAAGATCAGCCCCAGCATTTT. Translated, it gives CASSHEDSQDQPQHF.

The chain links TRBV2 to TRBJ1-2; unclear D gene. V lost 7 bases to trimming and J lost 7 bases, with 16 bases between them. Per germline, CDR1 SNHLY and CDR2 FYNNEI. The length of the CDR3 is 13 residues. CDR3 amino acids: CASIGEEGSGYTF. DNA for the CDR3: TGTGCCAGCATCGGGGAGGAAGGGTCTGGCTACACCTTC.

The chain has TRBV7-2 and TRBJ2-3; a possible D gene is TRBD2 (5 bases). Trimming took 1 base from V and 2 from J, leaving 16 bases between them. The CDR3 contains 17 residues. Germline CDR1 and CDR2: SGHTA and FQGNSA. CDR3 nucleotide sequence: TGTGCCAGCAGCTTAGGACCCCGGCGGACTTACACAGATACGCAGTATTTT. Translating gives CASSLGPRRTYTDTQYF.

V gene TRBV2 combines with J gene TRBJ1-4; no clear D. The CDR3 consists of 12 residues. Germline lookup yields CDR1 SNHLY and CDR2 FYNNEI. The germline V and J ends were trimmed by 8 bases and 3 bases, with 7 bases remaining between them. The CDR3: CASHSSNEKLFF. In nucleotides, the CDR3 is TGTGCCAGCCACAGCTCTAATGAAAAACTGTTTTTT.

This clone was counted a few times. This rearrangement joins TRBV28 to TRBJ2-2; unclear D gene. Trimming cost V 8 bases and J 2 bases, with 9 bases left between them. The CDR3 is made up of 13 amino acids. Germline lookup yields CDR1 MDHEN and CDR2 SYDVKM. CDR3 loop: CASLTFNTGELFF. For the CDR3, the DNA is TGTGCCAGCCTAACCTTCAACACCGGGGAGCTGTTTTTT. The complete variable domain, with remaining parts taken from reference TRBV28 and TRBJ2-2, reads DVKVTQSSRYLVKRTGEKVFLECVQDMDHENMFWYRQDPGLGLRLIYFSYDVKMKEKGDIPEGYSVSREKKERFSLILESASTNQTSMYLCASLTFNTGELFFGEGSRLTVL.

This chain uses TRBV5-6 with TRBJ2-2, with D perhaps TRBD2 (6 bases). Germline V CDR1 and CDR2: SGHDT, YYEEEE. Trimming left V 4 bases short and J 4 bases short, with 14 bases between. This CDR3 is 15 amino acids long. The CDR3 loop is CASSAGQGGTGELFF. CDR3 sequence (DNA): TGTGCCAGCAGCGCTGGGCAGGGAGGCACCGGGGAGCTGTTTTTT.

The V gene is TRBV5-6, the J gene TRBJ2-3, with 9 bases that match TRBD1. V was clipped by 4 bases and J by 1 base; unmatched bases: 10. CDR3 size: 17 residues. Germline V CDR1 and CDR2: SGHDT, YYEEEE. The CDR3 is CASSQTTGGAGTDTQYF. DNA for the CDR3: TGTGCCAGCAGCCAAACAACAGGGGGCGCTGGCACAGATACGCAGTATTTT.

The chain carries TRBV19 and TRBJ2-5; D remains unclear. CDR1 is LNHDA, CDR2 SQIVND, per germline (reference sequence). Trimming removed 3 bases from V and 4 bases from J, with 12 bases in between. The CDR3 length is 14 residues. CDR3 DNA: TGTGCCAGTAGTATGTTACAACCACCAGAGACCCAGTACTTC. Protein sequence: CASSMLQPPETQYF.

The chain couples TRBV28 to TRBJ1-2; D might be TRBD1 (5 bases). The CDR3 is made up of 12 amino acids. Germline V CDR1 and CDR2: MDHEN, SYDVKM. The V end was cut by 3 bases, the J end by 4 bases, with 6 bases between. The CDR3: CASSLGPYGYTF. The DNA of the CDR3 is TGTGCCAGCAGTTTGGGGCCCTATGGCTACACCTTC.

This chain connects TRBV4-2 to TRBJ1-2; TRBD1 matches at 12 bases. The V segment lost 0 bases and the J segment 4 bases; nucleotides outside the gene matches: 3. The CDR3 totals 16 residues. The germline V gene encodes CDR1 LGHNA and CDR2 YNFKEQ. The CDR3 DNA sequence: TGTGCCAGCAGCCAAGATCCGGGACAGGGGGCCTATGGCTACACCTTC. It is translated as CASSQDPGQGAYGYTF.